Listed here are 7 T cell receptor beta chains from one sample, sequenced in a study of CXCR3-negative and CXCR3-positive naive CD8 T cells. UMI-labeled TRB cDNA libraries were prepared by 5' RACE. TCRdb reprocessed the 5' RACE reads and reports one entry per CDR3 protein, with no DNA. The sample has about 120,000 distinct CDR3 sequences. The specimen sequenced was naive CXCR3- CD8+ T cells from blood. The subset: CD45RO-CCR7+CD27+CD95- naive CD8+ T cells lacking CXCR3 (TNR3-). The receptors shown here come from a human donor in good health. Some clones in this sample may be carry-over from other donors' samples.

The chain links TRBV27 to TRBJ2-7; TCRdb designates TRBD2, a call that cannot be tested without DNA. The length of the CDR3 is 15 residues. Germline lookup yields CDR1 MNHEY and CDR2 SMNVEV (reference sequence). CDR3 sequence: CASSLSFSGRGEQYF.

The CDR3 sequence is CASSPGLAANNEQFF. This chain links TRBV5-4 with TRBJ2-1. The CDR3 covers 15 residues. CDR1 and CDR2 from the germline V gene are SGHNT and YYREEE (reference sequence).

The CDR3 here is CSVEGPGYGYTF. The chain joins TRBV29-1 to TRBJ1-2; there is no DNA to check the TCRdb D call of TRBD1. The CDR3 contains 12 residues. CDR1 is SQVTM, CDR2 ANQGSEA, per germline.

This chain's CDR3 is CASSQREAAYNEQFF. The gene calls are TRBV3-1 and TRBJ2-1. The CDR3 covers 15 residues. Looked up from germline, CDR1 is LGHDT and CDR2 is YNNKEL (reference sequence).

This rearrangement joins TRBV4-3 to TRBJ2-1. The CDR3 runs 15 residues. Germline CDR1 reads LGHNA; CDR2 reads YSLEER. CDR3 loop: CASSQDQALYSEQFF.

V gene TRBV6-5 combines with J gene TRBJ2-5; the TRBD2 assignment by TCRdb is unverifiable without DNA. CDR1 MNHEY and CDR2 SVGAGI come from the germline V gene. This CDR3 is 16 amino acids long. CDR3 region: CASSTRTSIFRETQYF.

This sequence joins TRBV11-1 and TRBJ1-1. The CDR3 totals 13 residues. Germline CDR1 reads SGHAT; CDR2 reads FQDESV (reference sequence). CDR3 sequence: CASSQPFNTEAFF. Looking up the rest from reference TRBV11-1 and TRBJ1-1 gives the full variable domain: EAEVAQSPRYKITEKSQAVAFWCDPISGHATLYWYRQILGQGPELLVQFQDESVVDDSQLPKDRFSAERLKGVDSTLKIQPAELGDSAMYLCASSQPFNTEAFFGQGTRLTVV.